These 17 T cell receptor beta chains originate from one sample sequenced in a study of cytomegalovirus exposure and HLA in healthy donors. PCR was performed using 60 Vbeta and 13 Jbeta primers. Assay used: immunoSEQ multiplex PCR; TCRdb lists only in-frame clones, some missing. This repertoire shows around 78,000 clones, about 88% found once; its top ten account for 2% to 3%. The sequencing sample was made of PBMCs. All receptors come from a woman aged 45-59 years in good health and CMV-seronegative.

J is TRBJ2-3 and V is TRBV19, with D hard to call. The CDR3 length is 12 residues. Trimming cost V 4 bases and J 3 bases, with 5 bases left between them. Germline V CDR1 and CDR2: LNHDA, SQIVND (reference sequence). The CDR3 DNA reads TGTGCCAGTAGTACCGCGACAGATACGCAGTATTTT. It yields the protein CASSTATDTQYF.

The chain recombines TRBV6-6 with TRBJ2-2, with 9 bases that match TRBD1. Germline V CDR1 and CDR2: MNHNY, SVGAGI (reference sequence). The CDR3 is made up of 16 amino acids. Losses at the gene ends were 7 bases for V and 3 bases for J; bases not matched to a gene: 9. The CDR3, as DNA: TGTGCCAGCATTCTGACATGGACAGGGGACACCGGGGAGCTGTTTTTT. It yields the protein CASILTWTGDTGELFF.

V gene TRBV7-3 combines with J gene TRBJ2-1; the match to TRBD1 covers 9 bases. Trimming took 5 bases from V and 4 from J; bases not matched to a gene: 6. The CDR3 is 15 amino acids. CDR1 is SGHTA and CDR2 is FQGTGA in the germline V gene. Here the CDR3 DNA reads TGTGCCAGCAGCGCGGGACAGGGACGGTACAATGAGCAGTTCTTC. This sequence encodes CASSAGQGRYNEQFF.

This clone was observed once. The rearrangement uses TRBV5-1 and TRBJ2-3, with a possible D match to TRBD2 (5 bases). V lost 1 base and J lost 0, with 12 bases in between. This CDR3 contains 16 residues. Germline CDR1 is SGHRS and CDR2 is YFSETQ. The CDR3 DNA reads as TGCGCCAGCAGCTTGAACGGACTCCTTAGCACAGATACGCAGTATTTT. Residues: CASSLNGLLSTDTQYF.

The chain joins TRBV19 to TRBJ2-3; TRBD1 matches 8 bases. The V and J ends lost 5 bases and 2 bases, in that order; junction bases with no gene match: 6. CDR1 is LNHDA and CDR2 is SQIVND in the germline V gene (reference sequence). The CDR3 is made up of 15 amino acids. The DNA for the CDR3 is TGTGCCAGTAGTTCACGGACAGGGACCACAGATACGCAGTATTTT. Protein sequence: CASSSRTGTTDTQYF. The full variable domain, in which reference TRBV19 and TRBJ2-3 provide the parts outside the CDR3, is DGGITQSPKYLFRKEGQNVTLSCEQNLNHDAMYWYRQDPGQGLRLIYYSQIVNDFQKGDIAEGYSVSREKKESFPLTVTSAQKNPTAFYLCASSSRTGTTDTQYFGPGTRLTVL.

This clone was seen more than once but under ten times. The chain employs TRBV2 and TRBJ1-2; D uncertain. Germline CDR1 and CDR2: SNHLY and FYNNEI. The CDR3 sequence is 13 residues long. V was trimmed by 7 bases and J by 0 bases, leaving 9 bases between them. This CDR3 reads CASMEYPNYGYTF. The CDR3 nucleotides are TGTGCCAGCATGGAGTATCCTAACTATGGCTACACCTTC.

The CDR3 is CASSLEGTVGTEAFF. The CDR3 DNA is TGTGCCAGCAGCTTGGAGGGGACCGTCGGTACTGAAGCTTTCTTT. The V gene is TRBV7-9, the J gene TRBJ1-1; possibly TRBD1 for D (5 bases). V was cut by 3 bases and J by 5 bases, with 16 bases left in between. CDR3 length equals 15 residues. Germline CDR1 and CDR2: SEHNR and FQNEAQ (reference sequence).

V usage is TRBV4-2 and J usage is TRBJ2-1, with 9 positions matching TRBD1. V lost 0 bases and J lost 8; bases outside the gene matches: 8. The CDR3 loop spans 16 amino acids. Germline values: CDR1 LGHNA, CDR2 YNFKEQ. CDR3 in amino acids: CASSQETGGVWDEQFF. CDR3 coding DNA: TGTGCCAGCAGCCAAGAGACAGGGGGAGTTTGGGATGAGCAGTTCTTC.

The chain carries TRBV11-2 and TRBJ1-1; D remains ambiguous. Germline V gives CDR1 SGHAT, CDR2 FQNNGV. V was clipped by 0 bases and J by 5 bases, with 13 bases between them. This CDR3 contains 15 residues. CDR3 sequence reads: CASSLEGALRTEAFF. The CDR3 nucleotides read TGTGCCAGCAGCTTAGAGGGCGCGTTACGGACTGAAGCTTTCTTT.

The chain recombines TRBV6-1 with TRBJ2-7, with D possibly matching TRBD1 (6 bases). There are 12 residues in the CDR3. The V and J ends lost 10 bases and 0 bases respectively, with 10 bases between them. Germline CDR1 and CDR2: MNHNS and SASEGT. Written as DNA, the CDR3 is TGTGCCATAAACAGGGCCTCCTACGAGCAGTACTTC. Protein sequence: CAINRASYEQYF.

V usage is TRBV6-5 and J usage is TRBJ2-1, with a tentative D call TRBD1 (5 bases). Per the germline V gene, CDR1 is MNHEY and CDR2 is SVGAGI. Trimming stripped 2 bases from V and 0 bases from J, with 11 bases between. This CDR3 spans 16 amino acids. CDR3 sequence reads: CASSYAGRSSYNEQFF. CDR3 in DNA: TGTGCCAGCAGTTACGCAGGGCGAAGCTCCTACAATGAGCAGTTCTTC.

V usage is TRBV19 and J usage is TRBJ2-2, with 8 bases that match TRBD1. The CDR3 runs to 16 residues. CDR1 and CDR2 (germline): LNHDA, SQIVND (reference sequence). With V trimmed by 10 bases and J by 1 base, 11 bases remained unmatched. The CDR3 nucleotides are TGTGCCACCTCGCGCCCTGACAGGGGGAACACCGGGGAGCTGTTTTTT. This translates into CATSRPDRGNTGELFF. The full variable domain, in which reference TRBV19 and TRBJ2-2 provide the parts outside the CDR3, is DGGITQSPKYLFRKEGQNVTLSCEQNLNHDAMYWYRQDPGQGLRLIYYSQIVNDFQKGDIAEGYSVSREKKESFPLTVTSAQKNPTAFYLCATSRPDRGNTGELFFGEGSRLTVL.

The chain joins TRBV27 to TRBJ2-2, with a weak D call TRBD1 (5 bases). The germline V gene encodes CDR1 MNHEY and CDR2 SMNVEV (reference sequence). The CDR3 length is 15 residues. V lost 9 bases, J lost 6 bases, and 20 bases lay in between. The CDR3 spells CARPIRVECSGELFF. DNA for the CDR3: TGTGCCAGACCGATCAGGGTAGAATGCTCCGGGGAGCTGTTTTTT.

V usage is TRBV2 and J usage is TRBJ2-1; 13 nucleotides match TRBD2. Per the germline V gene, CDR1 is SNHLY and CDR2 is FYNNEI. The CDR3 runs to 19 residues. V shed 4 bases, J shed 0 bases, and the junction held 9 bases outside the gene matches. CDR3 sequence: CASSARRLAGGSSYNEQFF. CDR3 nucleotide sequence: TGTGCCAGCAGTGCAAGGAGACTAGCGGGGGGTAGCTCCTACAATGAGCAGTTCTTC.

The chain uses TRBV6-1 and TRBJ2-7; TRBD1 matches 10 bases. Germline V gene lookup returns CDR1 MNHNS and CDR2 SASEGT. This CDR3 has 14 residues. V dropped 5 bases and J dropped 5; count of bases not matched to a gene: 6. The CDR3 DNA sequence: TGTGCCAGCAGTCTAGTGGGGACAGGGGACGAGCAGTACTTC. This encodes CASSLVGTGDEQYF.

The chain carries TRBV5-1 and TRBJ2-1, with 12 bases matching TRBD2. The V gene's germline CDR1 is SGHRS and CDR2 YFSETQ. The length of the CDR3 is 14 residues. V gave up 7 bases and J gave up 9 bases; unmatched junction bases: 8. CDR3 nucleotides: TGCGCCAGCCTCCGACTAGCGGGAGACACTGAGCAGTTCTTC. Protein: CASLRLAGDTEQFF. The variable domain in full, completed from reference TRBV5-1 and TRBJ2-1, reads KAGVTQTPRYLIKTRGQQVTLSCSPISGHRSVSWYQQTPGQGLQFLFEYFSETQRNKGNFPGRFSGRQFSNSRSEMNVSTLELGDSALYLCASLRLAGDTEQFFGPGTRLTVL.

This clone was seen more than once but under ten times. The chain couples TRBV19 to TRBJ2-7; the match to TRBD1 covers 12 bases. Germline V gene data show CDR1 as LNHDA and CDR2 as SQIVND (reference sequence). The CDR3 sequence is 19 residues long. V trimming: 3 bases; J trimming: 2 bases; junction bases outside the gene matches: 14. CDR3 DNA: TGTGCCAGTAGTATTTTCCACGGGACAGGGGGCCCACTAACCTACGAGCAGTACTTC. It is translated as CASSIFHGTGGPLTYEQYF.